This T cell receptor beta chain was identified in a study of CXCR3-negative and CXCR3-positive naive CD8 T cells. Study overall: Per-library TRB read counts averaged about 1.5 +/- 0.3 million, adding up to 120 million to 150 million in total.

This CDR3 spans 15 amino acids. Germline-derived CDR1 and CDR2 are LGHNA and YSLEER. cDNA libraries for TRB were generated by 5' RACE incorporating UMI labels. TCRdb re-called the 5' RACE reads and catalogs CDR3 proteins one per entry, DNA excluded. In total, the table holds roughly 55,000 distinct CDR3 sequences. Study observations and caveats: More hydrophobic TRB CDR3s occurred in CXCR3-positive than in CXCR3-negative naive cells. For memory CD8+ cells diversity was much lower, but both naive subsets had comparably high diversity.

Concerning this clonotype: Its antigen is unidentified.

This TCR was sampled from a human donor in good health. Some clones in this sample may be carry-over from other donors' samples. Material: naive CXCR3+ CD8+ T cells from blood. Specified subset: CD45RO-CCR7+CD27+CD95- naive CD8+ T cells expressing CXCR3 (TNR3+). V and J are TRBV4-3 and TRBJ1-1; lacking DNA, the TRBD1 call made by TCRdb goes unchecked. CDR3 loop: CASSQAWQGRTEAFF.